This paragraph reports one T cell receptor (beta chain). Its target is not known. Clones were read by immunoSEQ multiplex PCR, and TCRdb kept only the in-frame ones, dropping some. Found here are about 400,000 clones, roughly 90% of them singletons; the top ten hold approximately 4%. This entry belongs to a study of Ad26.COV2.S vaccination and SARS-CoV-2 variants. For the study at large: The authors gave Ad26.COV2.S intramuscularly, either once or twice 56 days apart. Study conclusions and caveats: It is possible that the TCR breadth and depth analyses underestimated the total T cell responses. Researchers reported similar non-spike TCR breadth in vaccine and placebo recipients.

Per germline, CDR1 SGHAT and CDR2 FQNNGV. The V gene lost 4 bases and the J gene lost 4 bases, with 11 bases spanning the gap. The CDR3 totals 15 residues. Stated treatment: around 19 received Ad26.COV2.S at low or high dose, single or two shots; a few received placebo; per-sample allocation not given. Sampling took place 63 days after the first vaccine or placebo injection. What was given as vaccine was an Ad26 vector encoding Wuhan-strain SARS-CoV-2 spike. This TCR derives from a person between 18 and 59 years old who received the Ad26.COV2.S COVID-19 vaccine or a placebo. The sequencing used peripheral blood, collected in a trial of Ad26.COV2.S vaccine versus placebo. V and J are TRBV11-2 and TRBJ1-6; tentatively, D is TRBD1 (6 bases). The CDR3, as DNA: TGTGCCAGCAGCTCACGCAGGGGTTATAATTCACCCCTCCACTTT. Translation gives CASSSRRGYNSPLHF.